A single TCR beta chain is shown here with its context. Its antigen is not identified. This specimen comes from a study of identical twins. CDR3 length: 13 residues. Germline CDR1 SQVTM, CDR2 ANQGSEA. The ends were cut back, 6 bases at V and 1 base at J, with 12 bases in the middle. Study-wide findings and caveats: The presence of invariant MAIT and iNKT cells could partly confound analyses of zero-insertion sequences. Cord blood beta clonotypes that were abundant carried fewer insertions, and memory repertoires showed no such trend. It was cross-sectional statistical analysis, not following the same donors, that the conclusions relied on.

Unique molecular identifiers were present on cDNA, and template switching added a universal primer site. Using its own MiXCR run on the 5' RACE reads, TCRdb lists one record per CDR3 protein. The profile shows fewer than 800,000 distinct CDR3 sequences, under 8.5% of them singletons. These sequences were also reported in another study, on yellow fever vaccine responses in identical twins.

The source material was PBMCs. V is TRBV29-1 and J is TRBJ2-5; either TRBD1 or TRBD2 may supply D (5 bases each). The TCR was taken from a woman aged 18-29 years in good health. The CDR3 DNA follows: TGCAGCGTGGGGGTACTCACCCAAGAGACCCAGTACTTC. This sequence encodes CSVGVLTQETQYF.